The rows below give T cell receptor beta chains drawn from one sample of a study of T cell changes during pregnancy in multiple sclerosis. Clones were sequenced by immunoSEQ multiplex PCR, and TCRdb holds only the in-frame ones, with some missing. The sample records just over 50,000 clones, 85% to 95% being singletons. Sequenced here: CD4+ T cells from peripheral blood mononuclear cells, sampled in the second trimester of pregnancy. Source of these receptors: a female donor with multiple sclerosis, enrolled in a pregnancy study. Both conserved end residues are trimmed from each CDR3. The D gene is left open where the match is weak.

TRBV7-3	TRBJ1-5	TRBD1	ASSLKGQGPGGQPQH
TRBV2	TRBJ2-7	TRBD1	ASSEQTGGTYEQY
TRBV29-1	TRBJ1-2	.	SVDEGYT
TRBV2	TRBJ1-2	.	ASSEALGGYGYT
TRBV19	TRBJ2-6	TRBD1	ASSSTGAGANVLT
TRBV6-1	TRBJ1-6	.	ASSDRRDPRSSYNSPLH
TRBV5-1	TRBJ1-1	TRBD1	ASSFQADRGRCSVEAF
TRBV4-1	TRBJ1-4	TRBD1	ASSQGSGRGRAGKLF
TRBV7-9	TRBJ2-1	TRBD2	ASSSGSGGGSEQF
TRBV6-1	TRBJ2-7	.	ASSEARGYEQY
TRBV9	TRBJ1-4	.	ASSAPGQILGNEKLF
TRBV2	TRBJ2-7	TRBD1	ASSEWSGQGLEQY
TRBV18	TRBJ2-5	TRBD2	ASSPLGLAGEETQY
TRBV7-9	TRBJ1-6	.	ASSSWRGSDNSPLH
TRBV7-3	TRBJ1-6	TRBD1	ASSLEGTGFSPLH